The source of this T cell receptor (beta chain) is a study of vaccination and CD4 T cells after COVID-19 (dated 2022 in TCRdb). Study-wide context: Convalescent patients had a positive SARS-CoV-2 result on nasal swab PCR, and of these patients, 8 or 9 had mild disease and one had severe disease. Post-vaccine blood samples were collected a median of around 70 days after the second vaccine dose, ranging from about 14 to 241 days. Control cultures received a CEFX viral epitope pool as the positive control, an HIV-1 Nef peptide pool as the negative control, or no peptide. Culture stimuli were overlapping spike peptide pools from SARS-CoV-2 and from the common cold coronaviruses HCoV-NL63, HCoV-OC43 and HCoV-229E. Post-COVID blood samples from convalescent patients were collected a median of roughly 100 days after diagnosis, with a range of roughly 30 to 161 days. In the convalescent cohort there were six males and four females, among whom were two Hispanic individuals, seven Caucasians, two Asians and one multiracial person. The spike-specific CD4+ TCR repertoire was compared before and after mRNA vaccination in over nine COVID-19 convalescent patients and several infection-naive healthy vaccine recipients. Each participant got two doses of either the Pfizer-BioNTech BNT162b2 vaccine (n=8) or the Moderna mRNA-1273 vaccine (n=2).

Results the study describes overall, beyond this receptor: The number of convalescent patients in the study was relatively small, and the study did not examine early timepoints following natural infection. In convalescent patients, nearly all vaccine-specific clones (304 of 307) were found to be mono-reactive for SARS-CoV-2 spike rather than cross-reactive with common cold coronaviruses. Although the median number of SARS-CoV-2-reactive clonotypes went up from roughly 22 after infection to 38 after vaccination, the increase was not significant. Among convalescent patients, a median about 90% of the SARS-CoV-2-reactive clones seen after vaccination appeared only after vaccination, which suggests priming specific to the vaccine.

Receptors were amplified or captured by PCR. TCR sequencing of DNA from cultured CD4+ T cells used the Oncomine TCR Beta short-read assay at the Johns Hopkins FTIC core. Genomic DNA was extracted from the cultured CD4+ T cells with the QIAamp micro DNA kit. Oncomine TCR Beta libraries from cultured CD4+ T cells were pooled with unique dual indexes and sequenced on an Illumina iSeq 100. Regarding the original processing steps: Non-productive sequences were filtered out, and CDR3s that did not start with C, did not end with F or W, or were shorter than 7 amino acids were discarded. The MANAFEST web application identified antigen-specific clonotypes by comparing peptide-stimulated wells against reference wells and other culture wells. An FDR below 0.05, an odds ratio above 5, and a productive frequency above 0.1% in at least two of three replicate wells were required for clones to be considered positive. A clonotype was classed as cross-reactive if the clonotype showed significant expansion both in SARS-CoV-2 spike wells and in at least one common cold coronavirus spike condition. Levenshtein distances (stringdist) and unrooted phylogenetic trees (ape) in R version 3.6.1 were used to assess CDR3 homology. Starting from the raw public reads, TCRdb applied fastp trimming at Q25, assembled clones with MiXCR and retained in-frame beta chains. For every CDR3 protein sequence, its rows merge into one entry that carries the most common genes and DNA. TCRdb, not the original authors, processed these V and J calls. The sample yields 9,500 to 15,000 distinct CDR3 sequences; under 40% were counted once. Roughly a quarter of the sample rests with the top ten.

Trimmed from V: 8 bases; trimmed from J: 1 base; junction bases lacking a gene match: 9. According to the germline V gene, CDR1 reads ENHRY and CDR2 reads SYGVKD. The CDR3, from cysteine to phenylalanine, totals 16 residues. The only DNA kept is the CDR3, 48 bases in frame from the first base. The sample's treatment or condition, from its label and the paper: roughly ten-day PBMC culture with coronavirus spike peptide pools or control peptides (ViraFEST assay). To expand antigen-specific T cells with peptide pools and then pick out the expanded clonotypes through TCR sequencing, the study relied on the ViraFEST assay. The convalescent patients' positive SARS-CoV-2 PCR tests were from March to December 2020, which was before the Alpha, Beta and Delta variants emerged in the United States. More than 1.5 million PBMCs per well were cultured in IMDM with approximately 5% human AB serum and around 10 IU/ml IL-2, plus 10 ug/ml peptide pools. Half of the culture medium was replaced with fresh IL-2-containing medium on days 3 and 7. CD4+ T cells were isolated after 10 days of culture through negative selection using the EasySep CD4+ T cell isolation kit. Ficoll-Paque Plus gradient centrifugation was used to isolate PBMCs from whole blood, and the isolated PBMCs were then either used fresh or cryopreserved at -140C. Each culture condition was generally run in triplicate wells.

This clonotype was seen a few times. This receptor's antigen is unknown. No base quality information exists; no much larger clone differs at one position. Specimen: cultured CD4+ T cells from blood. This chain is built from TRBV10-3 and TRBJ2-7; TRBD1 matches 12 bases in the middle. The receptor comes from a human donor with COVID-19. CDR3 sequence: CAIGGQGADESYEQYF. The nucleotides read TGTGCCATCGGGGGACAGGGGGCGGATGAATCCTACGAGCAGTACTTC.